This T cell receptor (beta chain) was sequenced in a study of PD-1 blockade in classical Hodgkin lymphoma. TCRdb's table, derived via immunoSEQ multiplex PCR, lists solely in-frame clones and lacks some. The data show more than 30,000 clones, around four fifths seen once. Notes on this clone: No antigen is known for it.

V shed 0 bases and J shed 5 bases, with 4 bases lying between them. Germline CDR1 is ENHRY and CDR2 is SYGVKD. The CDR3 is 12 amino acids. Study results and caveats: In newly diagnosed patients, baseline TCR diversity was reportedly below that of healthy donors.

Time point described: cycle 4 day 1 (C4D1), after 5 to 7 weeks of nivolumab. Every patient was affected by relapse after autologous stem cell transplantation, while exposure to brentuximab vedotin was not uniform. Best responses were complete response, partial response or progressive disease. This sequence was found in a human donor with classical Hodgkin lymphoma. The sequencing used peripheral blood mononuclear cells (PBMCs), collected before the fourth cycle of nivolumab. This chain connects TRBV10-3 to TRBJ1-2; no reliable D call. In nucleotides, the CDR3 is TGTGCCATCAGTGAGTCAGAGTATGGCTACACCTTC. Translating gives CAISESEYGYTF.